These T cell receptor beta chains were read from a single sample in a study of cytomegalovirus exposure and HLA in healthy donors. The protocol was immunoSEQ multiplex PCR, while the TCRdb copy is restricted to in-frame clones and leaves out a portion. Among some 170,000 clones, approximately 86% were seen once, and the ten largest hold about 2.2%. The sequencing input was PBMCs. Receptors originate from a woman between 18 and 30 years old in good health and CMV-seronegative. Each CDR3 is given with its conserved first and last residue. D genes are given only for firm matches. Some rows mark clone size as missing; the rest say once, few, many or name a class of expanded clone.

v_gene: TRBV6-1; j_gene: TRBJ2-7; abundance: -; d_gene: -; CDR3aa: CASSGTLGFGWSYEQYF; CDR3nt: TGTGCCAGCAGTGGAACCCTCGGGTTCGGTTGGTCCTACGAGCAGTACTTC
v_gene: TRBV30; j_gene: TRBJ1-1; abundance: -; d_gene: -; CDR3aa: CAWEQAFF; CDR3nt: TGTGCCTGGGAGCAAGCTTTCTTT
v_gene: TRBV5-4; j_gene: TRBJ2-2; abundance: -; d_gene: -; CDR3aa: CASTLTNTGELFF; CDR3nt: TGTGCCAGCACCCTAACGAACACCGGGGAGCTGTTTTTT
v_gene: TRBV7-9; j_gene: TRBJ1-1; abundance: -; d_gene: -; CDR3aa: CASSLGGANTEAFF; CDR3nt: TGTGCCAGCAGCTTAGGGGGCGCGAACACTGAAGCTTTCTTT
v_gene: TRBV18; j_gene: TRBJ2-7; abundance: few; d_gene: TRBD1; CDR3aa: CASRKPGQGNEQYF; CDR3nt: TGTGCCAGTCGCAAACCGGGACAGGGGAACGAGCAGTACTTC
v_gene: TRBV29-1; j_gene: TRBJ1-2; abundance: -; d_gene: -; CDR3aa: CSVEDPPGFYGYTF; CDR3nt: TGCAGCGTTGAAGATCCCCCAGGCTTCTATGGCTACACCTTC
v_gene: TRBV4-1; j_gene: TRBJ2-3; abundance: -; d_gene: -; CDR3aa: CASSQDGASTDTQYF; CDR3nt: TGCGCCAGCAGCCAAGATGGGGCTAGCACAGATACGCAGTATTTT
v_gene: TRBV10-3; j_gene: TRBJ2-1; abundance: -; d_gene: -; CDR3aa: CAISESPFPNEQFF; CDR3nt: TGTGCCATCAGTGAGTCTCCGTTTCCCAATGAGCAGTTCTTC
v_gene: TRBV4-1; j_gene: TRBJ1-5; abundance: once; d_gene: -; CDR3aa: CASSPWGRASNQPQHF; CDR3nt: TGCGCCAGCAGCCCCTGGGGCAGGGCAAGCAATCAGCCCCAGCATTTT
v_gene: TRBV30; j_gene: TRBJ1-1; abundance: -; d_gene: -; CDR3aa: CAWSASTEAFF; CDR3nt: TGTGCCTGGAGTGCCTCTACTGAAGCTTTCTTT
v_gene: TRBV29-1; j_gene: TRBJ2-7; abundance: -; d_gene: -; CDR3aa: CSGTLTNSGSYEQYF; CDR3nt: TGCAGCGGTACTCTGACTAACTCGGGCTCCTACGAGCAGTACTTC
v_gene: TRBV6-5; j_gene: TRBJ1-2; abundance: -; d_gene: TRBD1; CDR3aa: CASTLWTGWHTF; CDR3nt: TGTGCCAGCACTTTGTGGACAGGGTGGCACACCTTC
v_gene: TRBV10-2; j_gene: TRBJ2-7; abundance: -; d_gene: TRBD1; CDR3aa: CASSTGGLSYEQYF; CDR3nt: TGCGCCAGCAGTACAGGGGGCCTCTCCTACGAGCAGTACTTC
v_gene: TRBV2; j_gene: TRBJ1-1; abundance: -; d_gene: TRBD1; CDR3aa: CASTGQGAQTEAFF; CDR3nt: TGTGCCAGCACCGGACAGGGGGCGCAAACTGAAGCTTTCTTT
v_gene: TRBV6-5; j_gene: TRBJ2-7; abundance: -; d_gene: TRBD1; CDR3aa: CASGTGSFEQYF; CDR3nt: TGTGCCAGTGGGACAGGGAGTTTCGAGCAGTACTTC
v_gene: TRBV4-1; j_gene: TRBJ2-7; abundance: -; d_gene: TRBD1; CDR3aa: CASSQPDRGRGYEQYF; CDR3nt: TGCGCCAGCAGCCAACCTGACAGGGGGCGAGGATACGAGCAGTACTTC
v_gene: TRBV9; j_gene: TRBJ2-7; abundance: -; d_gene: -; CDR3aa: CASSVGPSTYEQYF; CDR3nt: TGTGCCAGCAGCGTGGGGCCCTCGACCTACGAGCAGTACTTC
v_gene: TRBV6-5; j_gene: TRBJ2-1; abundance: -; d_gene: TRBD2; CDR3aa: CASSYTRTSGYNEQFF; CDR3nt: TGTGCCAGCAGTTATACTCGGACTAGCGGATACAATGAGCAGTTCTTC
v_gene: TRBV6-7; j_gene: TRBJ2-3; abundance: once; d_gene: TRBD2; CDR3aa: CASSYGGRVSDTQYF; CDR3nt: TGTGCCAGCAGTTACGGCGGGAGAGTCTCAGATACGCAGTATTTT
v_gene: TRBV4-1; j_gene: TRBJ2-2; abundance: -; d_gene: -; CDR3aa: CASSHRNTGELFF; CDR3nt: TGCGCCAGCAGCCACCGTAACACCGGGGAGCTGTTTTTT
v_gene: TRBV7-9; j_gene: TRBJ1-2; abundance: -; d_gene: -; CDR3aa: CASRPFAGSNYGYTF; CDR3nt: TGTGCCAGCAGACCCTTTGCAGGGTCTAACTATGGCTACACCTTC
v_gene: TRBV6-1; j_gene: TRBJ1-2; abundance: -; d_gene: -; CDR3aa: CASSGYRGHPPARITYGYTF; CDR3nt: TGTGCCAGCAGTGGATATAGAGGACACCCCCCAGCAAGAATCACCTATGGCTACACCTTC
v_gene: TRBV14; j_gene: TRBJ1-2; abundance: -; d_gene: TRBD1; CDR3aa: CASSPRGQGRGYTF; CDR3nt: TGTGCCAGCAGCCCGCGGGGACAGGGGAGGGGCTACACCTTC
v_gene: TRBV14; j_gene: TRBJ2-2; abundance: -; d_gene: -; CDR3aa: CASSQENRHINTGELFF; CDR3nt: TGTGCCAGCAGCCAAGAAAACCGACACATCAACACCGGGGAGCTGTTTTTT
v_gene: TRBV7-2; j_gene: TRBJ1-2; abundance: -; d_gene: TRBD1; CDR3aa: CASRTTGKYGYTF; CDR3nt: TGTGCCAGCAGGACGACAGGGAAGTATGGCTACACCTTC
v_gene: TRBV4-1; j_gene: TRBJ1-1; abundance: -; d_gene: -; CDR3aa: CASSQEGGAFF; CDR3nt: TGCGCCAGCAGCCAAGAGGGCGGGGCTTTCTTT
v_gene: TRBV6-1; j_gene: TRBJ2-7; abundance: -; d_gene: -; CDR3aa: CASSERGLSSYEQYF; CDR3nt: TGTGCCAGCAGTGAACGGGGTCTAAGCTCCTACGAGCAGTACTTC
v_gene: TRBV19; j_gene: TRBJ2-2; abundance: -; d_gene: -; CDR3aa: CASLGLARTGELFF; CDR3nt: TGTGCCAGCCTCGGGCTAGCTCGCACCGGGGAGCTGTTTTTT
v_gene: TRBV4-3; j_gene: TRBJ2-3; abundance: -; d_gene: TRBD2; CDR3aa: CASSHGGGDTQYF; CDR3nt: TGCGCCAGCAGCCATGGGGGAGGGGATACGCAGTATTTT
v_gene: TRBV29-1; j_gene: TRBJ2-3; abundance: -; d_gene: TRBD1; CDR3aa: CSVSPGTADTQYF; CDR3nt: TGCAGCGTTTCTCCCGGGACAGCAGATACGCAGTATTTT
v_gene: TRBV19; j_gene: TRBJ2-7; abundance: -; d_gene: -; CDR3aa: CASSILQGLEQYF; CDR3nt: TGTGCCAGTAGTATACTACAGGGTCTCGAGCAGTACTTC
v_gene: TRBV19; j_gene: TRBJ2-1; abundance: -; d_gene: TRBD2; CDR3aa: CASSPTSGSYNEQFF; CDR3nt: TGTGCCAGTAGTCCGACTAGCGGGAGTTACAATGAGCAGTTCTTC
v_gene: TRBV20-1; j_gene: TRBJ2-3; abundance: -; d_gene: -; CDR3aa: CSAYGVDTQYF; CDR3nt: TGCAGTGCTTACGGAGTAGATACGCAGTATTTT
v_gene: TRBV7-9; j_gene: TRBJ2-7; abundance: -; d_gene: -; CDR3aa: CASSSSGGPHEQYF; CDR3nt: TGTGCCAGCAGCTCGAGCGGAGGTCCCCACGAGCAGTACTTC
v_gene: TRBV6-5; j_gene: TRBJ2-3; abundance: once; d_gene: -; CDR3aa: CASSLGAAHADTQYF; CDR3nt: TGTGCCAGCAGCTTGGGAGCGGCCCACGCAGATACGCAGTATTTT
v_gene: TRBV7-2; j_gene: TRBJ1-2; abundance: -; d_gene: TRBD1; CDR3aa: CASSETGGVFGYTF; CDR3nt: TGTGCCAGCAGCGAGACAGGGGGCGTGTTTGGCTACACCTTC
v_gene: TRBV5-1; j_gene: TRBJ1-2; abundance: -; d_gene: -; CDR3aa: CASSLEGVGYTF; CDR3nt: TGCGCCAGCAGCTTGGAAGGGGTTGGCTACACCTTC
v_gene: TRBV2; j_gene: TRBJ1-2; abundance: -; d_gene: TRBD1; CDR3aa: CATTRDRGNYGYTF; CDR3nt: TGTGCCACTACTCGAGACAGGGGTAACTATGGCTACACCTTC
v_gene: TRBV19; j_gene: TRBJ1-2; abundance: few; d_gene: TRBD1; CDR3aa: CASSTGTGALYGYTF; CDR3nt: TGTGCCAGTAGTACCGGGACAGGGGCCCTCTATGGCTACACCTTC
v_gene: TRBV13; j_gene: TRBJ2-2; abundance: -; d_gene: -; CDR3aa: CASSQEDIQGTGELFF; CDR3nt: TGTGCCAGCAGCCAAGAAGATATCCAGGGGACCGGGGAGCTGTTTTTT